The sequence of this TCR beta chain was determined in a study of Graves' ophthalmopathy and Graves' hyperthyroidism (dated by TCRdb to the late 2010s). Looking at the study overall: Peripheral blood was collected at initial diagnosis, before any treatment. To tell Graves' ophthalmopathy apart from Graves' hyperthyroidism, and to predict which patients would progress to ophthalmopathy, the study relied on TCR beta repertoire signatures. In total, approximately 130 blood samples were TCR-sequenced: 40 to 45 ophthalmopathy, over 70 hyperthyroidism and approximately 17 hyperthyroidism-to-ophthalmopathy patients. A discovery set of about a hundred patients (approximately 45 ophthalmopathy, 57 stable hyperthyroidism) was enrolled to explore V-J signatures distinguishing ophthalmopathy from hyperthyroidism. An independent validation cohort was composed of around 19 hyperthyroidism patients and around 15 patients who later progressed from hyperthyroidism to ophthalmopathy. In five to seven hyperthyroidism patients, T-cell repertoires of thyroid tissue and blood were compared. Once sampling was done, hyperthyroidism patients were given methimazole at a starting dose of 30 mg daily, while ophthalmopathy patients were given high-dose intravenous methylprednisolone. Findings and caveats that apply to the study as a whole: Sample size was not predetermined statistically, and investigators were not blinded to group allocation. In validation, the model predicted ophthalmopathy progression with less than 71% sensitivity and 72.22% specificity; eleven to twelve predicted patients were CT-confirmed with GO in a median of around 6 months. Most of the expanded thyroid clonotypes with a frequency above 0.001 were also detected in blood, and it was suggested that the thyroid immune response may be reflected by blood repertoires. Ophthalmopathy was separated from stable hyperthyroidism by the 13-signature model with about 89% sensitivity and less than 82% specificity in cross-validation and with 80%/75% in the test set.

The ophthalmopathy patients had moderately to severely active disease, with a Clinical Activity Score of 3 or higher, a NOSPECS grade of 4 or higher, and a disease duration of less than 3 months. Patients with other autoimmune diseases, uncontrolled infections, pregnancy or lactation were excluded from the study. Diagnosis relied on clinical symptoms, serum thyroxine, TRAb, thyroid ultrasound and orbital computed tomography. Ficoll-Paque density gradient centrifugation was used to isolate PBMCs from 8 to 10 ml of fresh peripheral blood. Total RNA was extracted with Trizol reagent and quality-checked on an Agilent 2100 Bioanalyzer. For repertoire sequencing, TCR beta CDR3 regions were amplified from RNA transcripts. HTBI primers and the Qiagen OneStep RT-PCR kit were used in a first-round RT-PCR, which was followed by a second-round multiplex PCR, size selection and purification. Libraries were sequenced paired-end with 100 bp reads on an Illumina HiSeq2000. Under the source paper's analysis protocol: Reads were processed with SOAPnuke, discarding reads with adapters, uncalled bases, mean Phred below 15, or no exact constant-primer or identifier match. COPE v1.2.5 was used to merge the high-quality paired reads. Clonotypes were defined as unique nucleotide sequences and were aligned to IMGT TRB V, D and J references using MiTCR v1.1. Only V-J combinations with frequency above 0.0001 were analysed, covering around 99% of repertoires. A TCR clonal expansion and chaos score per V-J combination was defined as the ratio of F50 clonal expansion to chaos observed in the TCRdist matrix. Welch's t-statistics and random forest were used to reduce the features to 10 to 15 V-J combinations, which were then used as input to a naive Bayes classifier. Thyroid-blood repertoire similarity was quantified with the Morisita-Horn index. Using fastp trimming at Q25 and MiXCR clonotype assembly, TCRdb reanalyzed the public sequencing data and kept in-frame beta chains. When rows share a CDR3 protein, they turn into one entry using the most common DNA and genes. The V and J calls and clone size come from TCRdb's table, not from the authors' own analysis. Here the sample has 500,000 to 800,000 distinct CDR3 sequences; about 40% occur a single time. The ten largest clones capture roughly 3% of the sample.

This clonotype was counted ten times or more. Its antigen is not yet known. Per-nucleotide qualities are absent, and no much larger clonotype sits a single base away. The sequenced sample consisted of peripheral blood. The source is an adult man with Graves' ophthalmopathy.

The CDR3 protein sequence reads: CSARDLRRGPNQPQHF. In nucleotide form, the sequence is TGCAGTGCTAGAGATTTACGCAGGGGACCCAATCAGCCCCAGCATTTT. The rearranged segments are TRBV20-1 and TRBJ1-5; the D segment could be TRBD1, given 6 matching bases. V gives up 0 bases and J gives up 3 bases, and the segment between their germline ends measures 15 bases. The cysteine opens and the phenylalanine closes a CDR3 of 16 amino acids. The CDR3 DNA has 48 bases and is translated from base 1. Sequences DFQATT (CDR1) and SNEGSKA (CDR2) are obtained from the germline V gene (reference sequence).